These 27 T cell receptor beta chains share one sample of origin, sequenced in a study of T cell repertoires in cytomegalovirus infection. These receptors have no identified antigens. TCRdb independently ran MiXCR on the reads; one entry per CDR3 protein. The table has under 850,000 distinct CDR3 sequences, around 32% seen once. The material sequenced was cultured PBMCs, taken from culture after CMV antigen stimulation. These receptors originate from a human donor in good health (CMV status not recorded). Some clones in this sample may be carry-over from other donors' samples.

Regarding this clonotype: Compared with germline, one end of the junction differs, possibly owing to a read error. The chain recombines TRBV7-9 with TRBJ2-3; D tentatively fits TRBD1 or TRBD2 (5 bases each). From germline, CDR1 is SEHNR and CDR2 FQNEAQ (reference sequence). The CDR3 length is 14 residues. The CDR3 bases are TGTGTCAGCAGCCGAGGGACGCGCACAGATACGCAGTATTTT. This encodes CVSSRGTRTDTQYF.

The J gene is TRBJ2-5, the V gene TRBV25-1; weak D call: TRBD1 (5 bases). Per germline, CDR1 MGHDK and CDR2 SYGVNS. The CDR3 totals 13 residues. Trimming removed 0 bases from V and 9 bases from J, with 11 bases in between. The CDR3, as DNA: TGTGCCAGCAGTGAATATAGTCAAGGGGCCCAGTACTTC. Protein: CASSEYSQGAQYF.

This clonotype was counted many times. This chain links TRBV7-8 with TRBJ1-1, with 7 bases identical to TRBD1. Losses at the gene ends were 5 bases for V and 0 bases for J; bases not matched to a gene: 12. CDR3 length: 17 residues. The germline V gene encodes CDR1 SGHVS and CDR2 FQNEAQ. For the CDR3, the DNA is TGTGCCAGCAGCCGAAACAGGGGTATTAAATTGAACACTGAAGCTTTCTTT. This translates into CASSRNRGIKLNTEAFF.

This clonotype turned up a few times. V usage is TRBV7-2 and J usage is TRBJ2-7, with no clear D. Trimming took 2 bases from V and 1 from J, leaving 12 bases between them. The CDR3 contains 15 residues. Germline V gives CDR1 SGHTA, CDR2 FQGNSA. Here the CDR3 reads CASSLYGRISYEQYF. In nucleotides, the CDR3 is TGTGCCAGCAGCTTATATGGCAGAATATCCTACGAGCAGTACTTC.

The chain uses TRBV2 and TRBJ1-4; D unresolved. Trimming shortened V by 1 base and J by 7 bases, and 22 bases separated the two germline ends. This CDR3 has 18 residues. The germline V gene has CDR1 SNHLY and CDR2 FYNNEI. The CDR3 loop is CASSEGLQSQNSLEKLFF. CDR3 DNA sequence: TGTGCCAGCAGTGAAGGGCTACAGAGTCAGAACTCCCTTGAAAAACTGTTTTTT.

This clonotype was observed many times. J is TRBJ2-2 and V is TRBV7-2, with 11 positions matching TRBD2. V shed 5 bases and J 5 bases; nucleotides not matched to a gene: 1. Germline loops: CDR1 SGHTA, CDR2 FQGNSA. The CDR3 loop spans 14 amino acids. In DNA, the CDR3 is TGTGCCAGCAGCCCTAGCGGGGGGACCGGGGAGCTGTTTTTT. Amino acid sequence: CASSPSGGTGELFF.

This clonotype was detected a few times. This chain's CDR3 is CASSPPLRGLAGGRGDTQYF. CDR3 sequence (DNA): TGTGCCAGCAGTCCACCTCTTAGGGGGCTAGCGGGAGGCCGCGGAGATACGCAGTATTTT. The V gene is TRBV6-1, the J gene TRBJ2-3, with 11 bases that match TRBD2. This CDR3 region has 20 residues. With V trimmed by 5 bases and J by 5 bases, 21 bases remained unmatched. CDR1 is MNHNS, CDR2 SASEGT, per germline.

There are a few counts of this clonotype. The chain uses TRBV12-3 or TRBV12-4 and TRBJ2-2; D is perhaps TRBD1 (5 bases). V was clipped by 3 bases and J by 2 bases, with 13 bases between them. The CDR3 is made up of 16 amino acids. CDR3 DNA sequence: TGTGCCAGCAGTTTCAAACAGGCCCCTAACACCGGGGAGCTGTTTTTT. This sequence encodes CASSFKQAPNTGELFF.

In this sample, this clonotype turned up a few times. The chain employs TRBV5-4 and TRBJ2-2; 10 positions agree with TRBD1. Trimming removed 0 bases from V and 6 bases from J; junction bases left unmatched: 2. This CDR3 is 15 amino acids long. Germline CDR1 is SGHNT and CDR2 is YYREEE (reference sequence). In DNA form, the CDR3 reads TGTGCCAGCAGCTTGGTGGGACAGGGGCCCGGGGAGCTGTTTTTT. This sequence encodes CASSLVGQGPGELFF.

There are a few counts of this clonotype. The chain uses TRBV25-1 and TRBJ1-5; 7 nucleotides align to TRBD1. The CDR3 sequence is 16 residues long. Trimming took 6 bases from V and 6 from J; bases not matched to a gene: 14. Germline V CDR1 and CDR2: MGHDK, SYGVNS. The CDR3, as DNA: TGTGCCAGCAGGATGGACAGGACCGGACGAACTCAGCCCCAGCATTTT. The encoded protein is CASRMDRTGRTQPQHF.

This clonotype occurred a few times. The chain recombines TRBV6-5 with TRBJ2-3; the D gene is possibly TRBD2 (7 bases). With 10 bases removed from V and 6 bases from J, the gap between germline ends came to 23 bases. This CDR3 has 15 residues. The germline gives CDR1 MNHEY, CDR2 SVGAGI. In DNA, the CDR3 is TGTGCCACCTGTACACCCCGGGGGGCCTCGGATACGCAGTATTTT. Encoded protein: CATCTPRGASDTQYF.

This clonotype was detected only a few times. This chain connects TRBV11-1 to TRBJ2-5, with D uncertain. CDR1 and CDR2 from the germline V gene are SGHAT and FQDESV (reference sequence). V was clipped by 2 bases and J by 7 bases, with 8 bases between them. The CDR3 is 12 residues long. The CDR3 is CASSLWSATQYF. CDR3 nucleotides: TGTGCCAGCAGCTTATGGTCGGCGACCCAGTACTTC. The entire variable domain, with the rest obtained from reference TRBV11-1 and TRBJ2-5, is as follows: EAEVAQSPRYKITEKSQAVAFWCDPISGHATLYWYRQILGQGPELLVQFQDESVVDDSQLPKDRFSAERLKGVDSTLKIQPAELGDSAMYLCASSLWSATQYFGPGTRLLVL.

DNA for the CDR3: TGCAGTGCCACCTCCCTAGCGGGGGCCTCCTACGAGCAGTACTTC. This translates into CSATSLAGASYEQYF. J is TRBJ2-7 and V is TRBV20-1; 10 positions match TRBD2. CDR1 and CDR2 from the germline V gene are DFQATT and SNEGSKA (reference sequence). The CDR3 is 15 residues long. The ends lost 6 bases at V and 0 bases at J; junction bases unmatched: 8.

The rearrangement links TRBV7-2 to TRBJ2-2; D gene uncertain. The CDR3 is 13 residues long. With 5 bases removed from V and 7 bases from J, the gap between germline ends came to 11 bases. Germline V CDR1 and CDR2: SGHTA, FQGNSA. CDR3 protein: CASSGDAIGELFF. The CDR3 nucleotides are TGTGCCAGCAGCGGAGATGCAATCGGGGAGCTGTTTTTT.

In its sample, this clonotype was seen a few times. The chain has TRBV27 and TRBJ2-4; 10 nucleotides align to TRBD1. V gave up 6 bases and J gave up 8 bases; unmatched junction bases: 4. CDR3 size: 13 residues. Per the germline V gene, CDR1 is MNHEY and CDR2 is SMNVEV (reference sequence). DNA for the CDR3: TGTGCCAGCAGGACAGGGGGCACGGACATTCAGTACTTC. It encodes CASRTGGTDIQYF.

This clonotype was seen only a few times. The rearrangement joins TRBV4-1 to TRBJ2-5, with D perhaps TRBD2 (5 bases). CDR3 length: 16 residues. The ends were cut back, 4 bases at V and 2 bases at J, with 17 bases in the middle. Germline loops: CDR1 MGHRA, CDR2 YSYEKL. CDR3: CASSRLRTRRQETQYF. The DNA for the CDR3 is TGCGCCAGCAGCCGGCTAAGGACCAGGAGGCAAGAGACCCAGTACTTC.

This clonotype was observed a handful of times. The rearrangement uses TRBV11-2 and TRBJ2-7; D unclear. Germline V gene data show CDR1 as SGHAT and CDR2 as FQNNGV. The V gene lost 6 bases and the J gene lost 5 bases, with 14 bases spanning the gap. The CDR3 runs 13 residues. The DNA of the CDR3 is TGTGCCAGCAGTCGTTGGACCGGCGACGAGCAGTACTTC. The encoded protein is CASSRWTGDEQYF.

This chain uses TRBV6-5 with TRBJ2-5; tentatively, D is TRBD2 (5 bases). V was cut by 3 bases and J by 4 bases, with 12 bases left in between. The CDR3 runs to 14 residues. The germline gives CDR1 MNHEY, CDR2 SVGAGI. CDR3 region: CASSYLRVGETQYF. The CDR3 nucleotides are TGTGCCAGCAGTTATTTGCGGGTAGGAGAGACCCAGTACTTC.

Many counts were recorded for this clonotype. The chain has TRBV7-2 and TRBJ1-2; D is unclear. The CDR3 has 13 residues. Trimming stripped 5 bases from V and 8 bases from J, with 15 bases between. From germline, CDR1 is SGHTA and CDR2 FQGNSA. CDR3 residues: CASSPYTVGGYTF. DNA for the CDR3: TGTGCCAGCAGCCCGTACACGGTGGGAGGCTACACCTTC.

This clonotype was picked up one time. The chain joins TRBV12-3 or TRBV12-4 to TRBJ2-1; 10 bases are a match to TRBD1. This CDR3 is 16 amino acids long. Trimming cost V 5 bases and J 6 bases; bases outside gene matches: 10. The CDR3 coding sequence is TGTGCCAGCAGTATCTCCGGGACAGGGGTATTCAATGAGCAGTTCTTC. It yields the protein CASSISGTGVFNEQFF.

This rearrangement joins TRBV6-1 to TRBJ2-7; 9 bases agree with TRBD1. Germline assignment: CDR1 MNHNS and CDR2 SASEGT. The CDR3 loop spans 13 amino acids. The junction had 5 bases not matched to a gene; V was cut back by 5 bases and J by 6 bases. The CDR3 coding sequence is TGTGCCAGCAGTTGGGACAGGGTAAGCGAGCAGTACTTC. It is translated as CASSWDRVSEQYF.

The chain joins TRBV4-1 to TRBJ1-2, with D maybe TRBD1 (6 bases). Germline V CDR1 and CDR2: MGHRA, YSYEKL. There are 13 residues in the CDR3. V lost 4 bases to trimming and J lost 8 bases, with 14 bases between them. The CDR3 nucleotides read TGCGCCAGCAGCCCAACAGGGTTAGGGGGCTACACCTTC. Its protein is CASSPTGLGGYTF.

The chain recombines TRBV27 with TRBJ2-3, with 10 bases matching TRBD2. V was pared by 7 bases and J by 1 base, with 17 bases of the junction left unmatched. The CDR3 extends over 19 amino acids. Germline V gene data show CDR1 as MNHEY and CDR2 as SMNVEV (reference sequence). The CDR3 region is CASTPLGLAGAWGTDTQYF. In nucleotides, the CDR3 is TGTGCCAGCACCCCCCTCGGGCTAGCGGGAGCATGGGGCACAGATACGCAGTATTTT.

This chain uses TRBV20-1 with TRBJ2-5; D ambiguous. Germline CDR1 reads DFQATT; CDR2 reads SNEGSKA (reference sequence). Trimming pared 0 bases from V and 5 bases from J, leaving 10 bases between. This CDR3 has 13 residues. CDR3 bases: TGCAGTGCTAGAGAAGTCGCTGGCGAGACCCAGTACTTC. This codes for CSAREVAGETQYF.

This rearrangement joins TRBV7-2 to TRBJ2-7; maybe TRBD1 (6 bases). Germline lookup yields CDR1 SGHTA and CDR2 FQGNSA. This CDR3 is built from 14 residues. V lost 2 bases, J lost 4 bases, and 12 bases lay in between. The CDR3 nucleotides read TGTGCCAGCAGCTTAAGGGGGAAAAATTACGAGCAGTACTTC. Translating gives CASSLRGKNYEQYF.

This clonotype occurred a few times. The J gene is TRBJ1-2, the V gene TRBV7-2; D is undetermined. V gave up 3 bases and J gave up 0 bases, with 8 bases separating them. There are 14 residues in the CDR3. CDR1 and CDR2 from the germline V gene are SGHTA and FQGNSA. CDR3 region: CASSFGFSNYGYTF. CDR3 sequence (DNA): TGTGCCAGCAGCTTCGGGTTTTCTAACTATGGCTACACCTTC.

This clonotype showed up many times. The chain combines TRBV7-2 with TRBJ2-1; D perhaps matches TRBD1 (5 bases). The ends were cut back, 7 bases at V and 4 bases at J, with 17 bases in the middle. The CDR3 contains 15 residues. The V gene's germline CDR1 is SGHTA and CDR2 FQGNSA. CDR3 DNA sequence: TGTGCCAGCACCTATAGGCAGGGCTTTTACAATGAGCAGTTCTTC. Translating gives CASTYRQGFYNEQFF.